What follows are 30 T cell receptor beta chains derived from one specimen sequenced in a study of T cell repertoires in cytomegalovirus infection. TCRdb recomputed calls from the reads with MiXCR, one row per CDR3 protein. The table includes approximately 500,000 distinct CDR3 sequences, about 15% detected once. The sequenced material came from CD8+ T cells from PBMCs. The receptors derive from a human donor in good health (CMV status not recorded). Some clones in this sample may be carry-over from other donors' samples.

This clonotype was counted only a few times. The CDR3 reads CASSGDREANYGYTF. DNA for the CDR3: TGTGCCAGCAGCGGGGACAGGGAAGCTAACTATGGCTACACCTTC. The genes are TRBV5-6 and TRBJ1-2, with 9 bases aligning to TRBD1. The V and J ends lost 4 bases and 0 bases, in that order; junction bases with no gene match: 4. CDR3 size: 15 residues. Per the germline V gene, CDR1 is SGHDT and CDR2 is YYEEEE.

The chain employs TRBV19 and TRBJ1-5; TRBD1 aligns across 7 bases. The CDR3 runs to 15 residues. Germline V CDR1 and CDR2: LNHDA, SQIVND (reference sequence). With 7 bases clipped from V and 0 bases from J, the junction kept 6 bases outside the gene matches. Written as DNA, the CDR3 is TGTGCCAGTACCCCGGGACAGAGTAGCAATCAGCCCCAGCATTTT. Its protein product is CASTPGQSSNQPQHF. Full variable domain (remainder filled in from reference TRBV19 and TRBJ1-5): DGGITQSPKYLFRKEGQNVTLSCEQNLNHDAMYWYRQDPGQGLRLIYYSQIVNDFQKGDIAEGYSVSREKKESFPLTVTSAQKNPTAFYLCASTPGQSSNQPQHFGDGTRLSIL.

The V and J genes are TRBV11-2 and TRBJ1-3, with D unclear. Per germline, CDR1 SGHAT and CDR2 FQNNGV. The CDR3 covers 14 residues. The V end was cut by 5 bases, the J end by 7 bases, with 15 bases between. The DNA for the CDR3 is TGTGCCAGCAGCATACCTATCCCCCCGAACACCATATATTTT. It codes for CASSIPIPPNTIYF.

In this sample, this clonotype turned up many times. This chain connects TRBV12-5 to TRBJ1-1; D is unclear. This CDR3 region has 12 residues. The V and J ends lost 2 bases and 7 bases respectively, with 8 bases between them. Germline V CDR1 and CDR2: LGHNT, FRNRAP. DNA of the CDR3: TGTGCTAGTGGTTTGAGCCCCGGTGAAGCTTTCTTT. This translates into CASGLSPGEAFF.

This clonotype was picked up a small number of times. V is TRBV6-5 and J is TRBJ2-1; 10 positions agree with TRBD2. The CDR3 has 15 residues. With V trimmed by 6 bases and J by 6 bases, 8 bases remained unmatched. Germline assignment: CDR1 MNHEY and CDR2 SVGAGI. CDR3 DNA sequence: TGTGCCAGCAGCCCCTCTAGCGGGAGTGGCAATGAGCAGTTCTTC. This gives the protein CASSPSSGSGNEQFF.

In its sample, this clonotype was seen once. The chain uses TRBV7-2 and TRBJ2-4; D is undetermined. Germline V CDR1 and CDR2: SGHTA, FQGNSA. Trimming cost V 5 bases and J 5 bases, with 16 bases left between them. The CDR3 is made up of 15 amino acids. CDR3 region: CASSPLWVSENIQYF. CDR3 nucleotide sequence: TGTGCCAGCAGCCCCCTCTGGGTGAGTGAAAACATTCAGTACTTC.

V and J are TRBV27 and TRBJ1-1; the D is unclear. The V and J ends lost 0 bases and 0 bases respectively, with 14 bases between them. Germline CDR1 is MNHEY and CDR2 is SMNVEV (reference sequence). The CDR3 runs to 17 residues. The CDR3 DNA reads as TGTGCCAGCAGTTTATCAGGGCAGCGCCCGATGAACACTGAAGCTTTCTTT. The encoded protein is CASSLSGQRPMNTEAFF.

The V and J genes are TRBV7-3 and TRBJ2-2, with TRBD2 identical over 7 bases. Germline CDR1 and CDR2: SGHTA and FQGTGA. J was trimmed by 4 bases and V by 5 bases; bases with no gene match: 7. The CDR3 has 15 amino acids. CDR3 bases: TGTGCCAGCAGCAGCGGGACCACGGGCACCGGGGAGCTGTTTTTT. Protein sequence: CASSSGTTGTGELFF. Based on the CDR3 plus reference TRBV7-3 and TRBJ2-2, the full variable domain is GAGVSQTPSNKVTEKGKYVELRCDPISGHTALYWYRQSLGQGPEFLIYFQGTGAADDSGLPNDRFFAVRPEGSVSTLKIQRTERGDSAVYLCASSSGTTGTGELFFGEGSRLTVL.

The sample holds a few counts of this clonotype. The V call is TRBV4-1, the J call TRBJ1-4; 8 positions agree with TRBD1. V trimming: 2 bases; J trimming: 7 bases; junction bases outside the gene matches: 12. CDR3 size: 17 residues. Germline CDR1 is MGHRA and CDR2 is YSYEKL. The CDR3 DNA reads TGCGCCAGCAGCCAAACCCAACTTGGGACAGGCGGTGAAAAACTGTTTTTT. The encoded protein is CASSQTQLGTGGEKLFF.

The chain is built from TRBV27 and TRBJ2-7, with 7 bases identical to TRBD1. Per germline, CDR1 MNHEY and CDR2 SMNVEV (reference sequence). After removal of 5 bases from V and 2 bases from J, the junction contained 6 bases not matched to a gene. The CDR3 length is 14 residues. The CDR3 loop is CASSQQGPPYEQYF. In DNA form, the CDR3 reads TGTGCCAGCAGTCAACAGGGGCCCCCCTACGAGCAGTACTTC.

A few counts support this clonotype. V is TRBV19 and J is TRBJ1-1; no clear D gene. This CDR3 spans 13 amino acids. The germline V and J ends were trimmed by 3 bases and 4 bases, with 9 bases remaining between them. From germline, CDR1 is LNHDA and CDR2 SQIVND (reference sequence). This CDR3 reads CASSIIESTEAFF. DNA for the CDR3: TGTGCCAGTAGTATCATTGAGAGCACTGAAGCTTTCTTT.

This clonotype was picked up a small number of times. The CDR3 protein is CASSPSPGGLGGTENIQYF. The CDR3 region has the DNA TGTGCCAGCAGTCCCTCCCCGGGGGGCCTGGGGGGGACGGAAAACATTCAGTACTTC. The gene calls are TRBV27 and TRBJ2-4; perhaps TRBD2 as D (7 bases). The germline V gene has CDR1 MNHEY and CDR2 SMNVEV (reference sequence). The CDR3 has 19 residues. Trimming took off 5 bases at V and 5 bases at J, with 28 bases between the two ends.

CDR3 residues: CASSQDIRDWEPQHF. The CDR3 DNA follows: TGCGCCAGCAGCCAAGATATAAGGGATTGGGAGCCCCAGCATTTT. J is TRBJ1-5 and V is TRBV4-1; the D is unclear. The V and J ends lost 0 bases and 8 bases respectively, with 14 bases between them. The V gene's germline CDR1 is MGHRA and CDR2 YSYEKL. The CDR3 has 15 amino acids.

This clonotype was seen only a few times. The genes are TRBV7-9 and TRBJ2-1, with TRBD2 identical over 11 bases. CDR1 is SEHNR, CDR2 FQNEAQ, per germline (reference sequence). This CDR3 is built from 14 residues. Trimming removed 5 bases from V and 9 bases from J; junction bases left unmatched: 6. DNA of the CDR3: TGTGCCAGCAGCCCGACTAGCGGGAAGGGTGAGCAGTTCTTC. Amino acids: CASSPTSGKGEQFF.

The genes are TRBV5-5 and TRBJ2-1; tentatively, D is TRBD2 (6 bases). The V gene lost 1 base and the J gene lost 7 bases, with 24 bases spanning the gap. The germline V gene has CDR1 SGHKS and CDR2 YYEKEE (reference sequence). CDR3 size: 18 residues. The CDR3, as DNA: TGTGCCAGCAGCTTGACTCCGGGGGTACCCTCCGATGGGAATGAGCAGTTCTTC. It encodes CASSLTPGVPSDGNEQFF. The complete variable domain, with remaining parts taken from reference TRBV5-5 and TRBJ2-1, reads DAGVTQSPTHLIKTRGQQVTLRCSPISGHKSVSWYQQVLGQGPQFIFQYYEKEERGRGNFPDRFSARQFPNYSSELNVNALLLGDSALYLCASSLTPGVPSDGNEQFFGPGTRLTVL.

This clonotype has ten or more counts. This sequence joins TRBV7-7 and TRBJ1-6; maybe TRBD1 (6 bases). The V gene lost 6 bases and the J gene lost 0 bases, with 27 bases spanning the gap. There are 21 residues in the CDR3. Germline-derived CDR1 and CDR2 are SSHAT and FNYEAQ (reference sequence). The CDR3 DNA is TGTGCCAGCAGTCTAAGGGGGAGACCACCGGGACTGAGCTCCTATAATTCACCCCTCCACTTT. This translates into CASSLRGRPPGLSSYNSPLHF.

About this clonotype: It may be a read error: a sequence one base away is much more abundant. The rearrangement uses TRBV6-1 and TRBJ2-2, with D maybe TRBD2 (5 bases). Germline values: CDR1 MNHNS, CDR2 SASEGT. The CDR3 spans 14 residues. V dropped 2 bases and J dropped 3 bases, with 7 bases sitting between them. Written as DNA, the CDR3 is TGTGCCAGCAGTGAATTCGGGGACACCGGGGAGCTGTTTTTT. Translation gives CASSEFGDTGELFF.

This clonotype was picked up many times. This chain uses TRBV5-1 with TRBJ2-7; either TRBD1 or TRBD2 may fit D (6 bases each). Trimming stripped 3 bases from V and 6 bases from J, with 13 bases between. This CDR3 has 13 residues. Germline CDR1 reads SGHRS; CDR2 reads YFSETQ. Here the CDR3 reads CASSWKQGGEQYF. The DNA for the CDR3 is TGCGCCAGCAGCTGGAAACAGGGAGGCGAGCAGTACTTC.

The chain couples TRBV9 to TRBJ1-5, with D unclear. The CDR3 spans 15 residues. V was pared by 4 bases and J by 5 bases, with 16 bases between. Germline V CDR1 and CDR2: SGDLS, YYNGEE. CDR3 DNA: TGTGCCAGCAGCCCAAGAGGGAACAGTCATCAGCCCCAGCATTTT. Protein: CASSPRGNSHQPQHF. Complete variable domain (other parts from reference TRBV9 and TRBJ1-5): DSGVTQTPKHLITATGQRVTLRCSPRSGDLSVYWYQQSLDQGLQFLIQYYNGEERAKGNILERFSAQQFPDLHSELNLSSLELGDSALYFCASSPRGNSHQPQHFGDGTRLSIL.

The V and J genes are TRBV14 and TRBJ1-2; perhaps TRBD1 as D (5 bases). Trimming left V 0 bases short and J 2 bases short, with 13 bases between. The CDR3 sequence is 16 residues long. CDR1 is SGHDN and CDR2 is FVKESK in the germline V gene. CDR3 amino acids: CASSQDTRGRNYGYTF. The CDR3, as DNA: TGTGCCAGCAGCCAAGATACTCGGGGGAGAAACTATGGCTACACCTTC.

This clonotype was seen repeatedly, ten times or more. This chain joins TRBV27 and TRBJ2-7; D gene unclear. V was shortened by 6 bases and J by 0 bases, with 12 bases between the two germline ends. The CDR3 has 14 residues. Germline assignment: CDR1 MNHEY and CDR2 SMNVEV (reference sequence). CDR3 sequence reads: CASSLGSSSYEQYF. CDR3 DNA sequence: TGTGCCAGCAGCTTAGGAAGCAGCTCCTACGAGCAGTACTTC.

This clonotype was observed a handful of times. The chain is built from TRBV27 and TRBJ2-3; D perhaps matches TRBD1 (6 bases). Per germline, CDR1 MNHEY and CDR2 SMNVEV (reference sequence). V shed 7 bases and J shed 0 bases, with 11 bases lying between them. The CDR3 loop spans 14 amino acids. CDR3 nucleotide sequence: TGTGCCAGCACAAGGACAGCTAGCACAGATACGCAGTATTTT. This codes for CASTRTASTDTQYF.

The chain employs TRBV10-2 and TRBJ2-7; D is ambiguous. The germline V gene encodes CDR1 WSHSY and CDR2 SAAADI. With 7 bases removed from V and 1 base from J, the gap between germline ends came to 5 bases. There are 11 residues in the CDR3. The CDR3 coding sequence is TGCGCCAGCAAAAAGTCCTACGAGCAGTACTTC. Its protein is CASKKSYEQYF.

This clonotype was seen at least ten times. The chain couples TRBV7-9 to TRBJ1-1, with D uncertain. This CDR3 contains 15 residues. CDR1 is SEHNR and CDR2 is FQNEAQ in the germline V gene (reference sequence). Trimming cost V 2 bases and J 2 bases, with 12 bases left between them. The CDR3 DNA is TGTGCCAGCAGCTTAAGGGCTGACGGTAACACTGAAGCTTTCTTT. Protein: CASSLRADGNTEAFF.

This clonotype turned up a few times. The chain joins TRBV9 to TRBJ2-7; TRBD2 matches 7 bases. CDR1 and CDR2 (germline): SGDLS, YYNGEE. Germline trimming cut 0 bases from V and 2 bases from J; bases unmatched to any gene: 5. The CDR3 extends over 15 amino acids. CDR3: CASSVGGGVTYEQYF. For the CDR3, the DNA is TGTGCCAGCAGCGTAGGGGGGGGGGTTACCTACGAGCAGTACTTC. Using reference TRBV9 and TRBJ2-7 for the parts outside the CDR3, the full variable domain is DSGVTQTPKHLITATGQRVTLRCSPRSGDLSVYWYQQSLDQGLQFLIQYYNGEERAKGNILERFSAQQFPDLHSELNLSSLELGDSALYFCASSVGGGVTYEQYFGPGTRLTVT.

This clonotype was recorded a few times. This chain links TRBV7-9 with TRBJ1-2; unclear D gene. From germline, CDR1 is SEHNR and CDR2 FQNEAQ (reference sequence). CDR3 size: 12 residues. Trimming cost V 7 bases and J 6 bases, with 12 bases left between them. The CDR3 DNA is TGTGCCAGCACCCCCGACTGGAATGGCTACACCTTC. Translation gives CASTPDWNGYTF.

The sample holds many counts of this clonotype. V and J are TRBV20-1 and TRBJ2-7, with 10 bases lining up with TRBD2. This CDR3 comprises 15 residues. V lost 0 bases and J lost 3; bases outside the gene matches: 5. The germline V gene has CDR1 DFQATT and CDR2 SNEGSKA (reference sequence). CDR3 nucleotide sequence: TGCAGTGCTAGAGATTTGGCTAGCGGGAGCTACGAGCAGTACTTC. It specifies CSARDLASGSYEQYF.

In this sample, this clonotype turned up many times. V is TRBV6-1 and J is TRBJ1-1, with D possibly matching TRBD1 (5 bases). V shed 3 bases and J shed 1 base, with 9 bases lying between them. The CDR3 contains 14 residues. Germline CDR1 is MNHNS and CDR2 is SASEGT. In nucleotides, the CDR3 is TGTGCCAGCAGTGAGGGGACGGAGAACACTGAAGCTTTCTTT. Translating gives CASSEGTENTEAFF.

This clonotype has ten or more counts. The V and J genes are TRBV6-5 and TRBJ2-7; 8 positions agree with TRBD2. The germline V gene encodes CDR1 MNHEY and CDR2 SVGAGI. CDR3 length equals 14 residues. Trimming at V came to 0 bases and at J to 6 bases, leaving 4 bases not matched to a gene. The CDR3, as DNA: TGTGCCAGCAGTTACTCTAGCGGGATTCTCGAGCAGTACTTC. Its translation is CASSYSSGILEQYF.

This chain links TRBV23-1 with TRBJ2-6, with 9 positions matching TRBD2. TRBV23-1 is assigned to the ORF class and has an uncertain function. Germline trimming cut 8 bases from V and 2 bases from J; bases unmatched to any gene: 7. CDR3 length: 16 residues. CDR3 DNA: TGCGCCAGCGCGGGCGGGGGGGCTGCTGGGGCCAACGTCCTGACTTTC. Protein product: CASAGGGAAGANVLTF.